This passage covers 15 T cell receptor beta chains from one sample sequenced in a study of T cell responses to AZD1222 COVID-19 vaccine. Using immunoSEQ multiplex PCR, the repertoire was profiled, and TCRdb retains in-frame clones only, with some absent. The profile shows fewer than 100,000 clones, 90% to 95% of them singletons. Source: peripheral blood, taken on day 0 of AZD1222 vaccination. The receptors were gathered from an adult in good health.

This chain connects TRBV29-1 to TRBJ1-1; 7 positions agree with TRBD1. The CDR3 covers 14 residues. Trimming removed 6 bases from V and 2 bases from J; junction bases left unmatched: 9. The germline V gene encodes CDR1 SQVTM and CDR2 ANQGSEA. CDR3: CSVDRDSPNTEAFF. Here the CDR3 DNA reads TGCAGCGTGGACCGGGACAGTCCAAACACTGAAGCTTTCTTT.

The chain couples TRBV12-3 or TRBV12-4 to TRBJ1-1; unclear D gene. The V end was cut by 3 bases, the J end by 4 bases, with 6 bases between. The CDR3 is 12 amino acids. CDR3 region: CASSFSVTEAFF. CDR3 in DNA: TGTGCCAGCAGTTTTTCGGTCACTGAAGCTTTCTTT.

This sequence joins TRBV19 and TRBJ1-2; D remains unclear. The CDR3 has 13 amino acids. From germline, CDR1 is LNHDA and CDR2 SQIVND (reference sequence). The germline V and J ends were trimmed by 4 bases and 0 bases, with 6 bases remaining between them. CDR3 amino acids: CASSNRANYGYTF. The CDR3 DNA is TGTGCCAGTAGTAACCGGGCTAACTATGGCTACACCTTC.

V usage is TRBV5-1 and J usage is TRBJ1-3, with TRBD1 identical over 7 bases. The CDR3 length is 15 residues. Germline V CDR1 and CDR2: SGHRS, YFSETQ. Trimming removed 4 bases from V and 1 base from J; junction bases left unmatched: 5. In DNA form, the CDR3 reads TGCGCCAGCAGCCTGGACAGGAGTTCTGGAAACACCATATATTTT. As protein: CASSLDRSSGNTIYF.

The CDR3 region has the DNA TGTGCCAGCAGCCCTTGGGGTCGGAACACTGAAGCTTTCTTT. It codes for CASSPWGRNTEAFF. The chain employs TRBV11-3 and TRBJ1-1; no reliable D call. The ends were cut back, 5 bases at V and 1 base at J, with 11 bases in the middle. Germline assignment: CDR1 SGHNT and CDR2 YENEEA. The CDR3 is 14 residues long.

The rearrangement links TRBV20-1 to TRBJ2-3; D not resolved. Germline CDR1 is DFQATT and CDR2 is SNEGSKA (reference sequence). With 3 bases removed from V and 2 bases from J, the gap between germline ends came to 15 bases. This CDR3 is 15 amino acids long. DNA for the CDR3: TGCAGTGCTAGTGGACCAGGTGGTGACACAGATACGCAGTATTTT. It codes for CSASGPGGDTDTQYF.

This clone was observed a single time. The chain combines TRBV2 with TRBJ2-1, with a possible D match to TRBD2 (5 bases). This CDR3 has 12 residues. Germline loops: CDR1 SNHLY, CDR2 FYNNEI. Trimming stripped 7 bases from V and 7 bases from J, with 11 bases between. The CDR3 nucleotides read TGTGCCAGCACCGAACGGAGGAATGAGCAGTTCTTC. Its protein product is CASTERRNEQFF.

V is TRBV5-1 and J is TRBJ2-2; tentative D call: TRBD2 (5 bases). CDR3 length equals 15 residues. Germline CDR1 and CDR2: SGHRS and YFSETQ. V lost 0 bases, J lost 5 bases, and 11 bases lay in between. CDR3 nucleotide sequence: TGCGCCAGCAGCTTGGCTGGCGGGCGGACCGGGGAGCTGTTTTTT. Its protein product is CASSLAGGRTGELFF.

The rearrangement uses TRBV6-4 and TRBJ2-7, with TRBD1 matching over 10 bases. The germline CDR1 and CDR2 sequences are MRHNA and SNTAGT. V was clipped by 2 bases and J by 7 bases; unmatched bases: 17. The CDR3 extends over 18 amino acids. CDR3 nucleotides: TGTGCCAGCAGTGACGCGACTTTTTGGGACAGGGGAGCGGGGGAGCAGTACTTC. Protein sequence: CASSDATFWDRGAGEQYF.

The rearrangement joins TRBV2 to TRBJ1-6; possible D gene TRBD1, 5 bases. The germline V gene has CDR1 SNHLY and CDR2 FYNNEI. There are 14 residues in the CDR3. V lost 6 bases, J lost 5 bases, and 11 bases lay in between. The CDR3 spells CASRSRVDNSPLHF. CDR3 DNA: TGTGCCAGCAGGAGCAGGGTGGATAATTCACCCCTCCACTTT.

The rearrangement links TRBV12-3 or TRBV12-4 to TRBJ2-7, with D perhaps matching TRBD1 (5 bases). The length of the CDR3 is 12 residues. The V gene lost 5 bases and the J gene lost 4 bases, with 9 bases spanning the gap. CDR3 sequence (DNA): TGTGCCAGCAGTCCAGACAGTTACGAGCAGTACTTC. Its translation is CASSPDSYEQYF.

The chain joins TRBV5-1 to TRBJ2-7, with D perhaps matching TRBD1 (6 bases). CDR1 is SGHRS and CDR2 is YFSETQ in the germline V gene. Trimming took off 4 bases at V and 5 bases at J, with 16 bases between the two ends. This CDR3 is built from 14 residues. CDR3 bases: TGCGCCAGCAGCGCGGACAGCTTTCCGCACGAGCAGTACTTC. It encodes CASSADSFPHEQYF. Filled out from reference TRBV5-1 and TRBJ2-7, the complete variable domain reads KAGVTQTPRYLIKTRGQQVTLSCSPISGHRSVSWYQQTPGQGLQFLFEYFSETQRNKGNFPGRFSGRQFSNSRSEMNVSTLELGDSALYLCASSADSFPHEQYFGPGTRLTVT.

V and J are TRBV3-1 (or the pseudogene TRBV3-2) and TRBJ1-2; tentatively, D is TRBD1 (6 bases). The CDR3 totals 16 residues. The germline V gene has CDR1 LGHDT and CDR2 YNNKEL (reference sequence). The V end lost 0 bases, the J end lost 5 bases, and 16 bases lay between the germline ends. The chain's CDR3 is CASSQEGAGKEYGYTF. CDR3 coding DNA: TGTGCCAGCAGCCAAGAGGGGGCAGGTAAAGAATATGGCTACACCTTC.

The rearrangement joins TRBV9 to TRBJ1-4; D not resolved. CDR1 and CDR2 (germline): SGDLS, YYNGEE. CDR3 length: 14 amino acids. The V gene lost 5 bases and the J gene lost 0 bases, with 8 bases spanning the gap. The CDR3 DNA reads as TGTGCCAGCAGTCGGAACCCAACTAATGAAAAACTGTTTTTT. Amino acids: CASSRNPTNEKLFF.

The chain combines TRBV5-5 with TRBJ1-6; TRBD1 might be the D (5 bases). The germline V gene encodes CDR1 SGHKS and CDR2 YYEKEE (reference sequence). There are 16 residues in the CDR3. Deletions cut 2 bases from V and 7 bases from J, with 16 bases between. CDR3 region: CASSFRGRNQNSPLHF. In nucleotides, the CDR3 is TGTGCCAGCAGCTTCCGGGGCAGAAATCAAAATTCACCCCTCCACTTT.